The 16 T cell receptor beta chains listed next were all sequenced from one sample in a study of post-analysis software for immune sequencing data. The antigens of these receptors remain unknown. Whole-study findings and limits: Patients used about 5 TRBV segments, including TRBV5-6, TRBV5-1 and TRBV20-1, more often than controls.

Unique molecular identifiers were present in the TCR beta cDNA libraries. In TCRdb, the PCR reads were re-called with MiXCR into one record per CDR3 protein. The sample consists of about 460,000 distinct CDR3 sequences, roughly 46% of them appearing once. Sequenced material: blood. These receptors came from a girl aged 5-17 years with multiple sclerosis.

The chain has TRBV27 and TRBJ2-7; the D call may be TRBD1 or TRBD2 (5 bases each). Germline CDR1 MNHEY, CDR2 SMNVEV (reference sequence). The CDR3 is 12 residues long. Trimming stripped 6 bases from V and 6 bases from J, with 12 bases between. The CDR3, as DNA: TGTGCCAGCAGCCTCCGGGGCTGCGAGCAGTACTTC. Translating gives CASSLRGCEQYF.

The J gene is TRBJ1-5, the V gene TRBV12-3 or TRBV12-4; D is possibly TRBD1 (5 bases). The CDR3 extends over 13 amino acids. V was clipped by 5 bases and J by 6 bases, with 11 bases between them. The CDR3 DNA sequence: TGTGCCAGCAGTCAGGGCGGCGGTCAGCCCCAGCATTTT. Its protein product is CASSQGGGQPQHF.

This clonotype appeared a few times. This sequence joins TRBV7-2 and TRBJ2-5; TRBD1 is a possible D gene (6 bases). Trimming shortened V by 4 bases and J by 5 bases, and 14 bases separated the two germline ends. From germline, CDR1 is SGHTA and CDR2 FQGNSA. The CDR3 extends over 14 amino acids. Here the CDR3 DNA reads TGTGCCAGCAGCTCCGGCAGGGGTTACGAGACCCAGTACTTC. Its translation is CASSSGRGYETQYF.

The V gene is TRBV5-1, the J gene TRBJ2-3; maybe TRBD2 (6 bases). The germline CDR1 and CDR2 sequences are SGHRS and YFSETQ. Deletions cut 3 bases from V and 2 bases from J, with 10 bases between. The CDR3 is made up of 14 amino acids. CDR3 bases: TGCGCCAGCAGCTCGGGACTCAACACAGATACGCAGTATTTT. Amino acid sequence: CASSSGLNTDTQYF.

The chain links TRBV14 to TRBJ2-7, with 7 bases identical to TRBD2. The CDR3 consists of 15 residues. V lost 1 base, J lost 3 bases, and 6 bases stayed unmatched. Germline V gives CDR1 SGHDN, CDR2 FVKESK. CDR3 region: CASSQGPSGYYEQYF. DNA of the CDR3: TGTGCCAGCAGCCAAGGGCCTAGCGGATACTACGAGCAGTACTTC.

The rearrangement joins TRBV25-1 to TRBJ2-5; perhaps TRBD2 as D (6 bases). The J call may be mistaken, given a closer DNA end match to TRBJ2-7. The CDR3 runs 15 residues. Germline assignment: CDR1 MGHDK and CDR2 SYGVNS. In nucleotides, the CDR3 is TGTGCCAGCAGTGATTCCGGGAGCATCTTCGACGAGCAGTACTTC. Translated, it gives CASSDSGSIFDEQYF.

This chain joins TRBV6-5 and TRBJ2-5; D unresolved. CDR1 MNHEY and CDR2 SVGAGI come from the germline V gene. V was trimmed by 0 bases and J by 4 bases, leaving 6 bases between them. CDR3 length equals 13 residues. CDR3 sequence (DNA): TGTGCCAGCAGTTACTCAGTCGGAGAGACCCAGTACTTC. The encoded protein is CASSYSVGETQYF.

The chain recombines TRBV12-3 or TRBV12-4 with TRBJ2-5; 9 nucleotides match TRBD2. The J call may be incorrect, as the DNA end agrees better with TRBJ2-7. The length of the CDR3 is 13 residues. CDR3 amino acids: CASSLGSGSEQYF. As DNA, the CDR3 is TGTGCCAGCAGTTTGGGTAGCGGGAGCGAGCAGTACTTC.

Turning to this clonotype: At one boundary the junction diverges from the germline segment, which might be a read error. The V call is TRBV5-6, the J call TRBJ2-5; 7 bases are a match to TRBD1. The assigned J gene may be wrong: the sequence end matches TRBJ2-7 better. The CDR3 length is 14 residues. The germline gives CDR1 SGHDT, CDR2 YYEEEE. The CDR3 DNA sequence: TGTACCAGCAGCTTGGGGGACAGCATCTGCGAGCAGTACTTC. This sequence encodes CTSSLGDSICEQYF.

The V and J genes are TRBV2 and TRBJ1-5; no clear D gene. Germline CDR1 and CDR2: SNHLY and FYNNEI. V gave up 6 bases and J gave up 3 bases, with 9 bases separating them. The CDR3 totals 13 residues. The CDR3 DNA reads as TGTGCCAGCAGAAGCCGGGTCAATCAGCCCCAGCATTTT. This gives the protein CASRSRVNQPQHF.

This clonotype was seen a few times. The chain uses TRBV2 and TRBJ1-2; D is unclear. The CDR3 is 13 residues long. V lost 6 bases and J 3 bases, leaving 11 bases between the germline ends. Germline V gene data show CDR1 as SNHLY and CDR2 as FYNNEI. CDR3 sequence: CASRPGPDYGYTF. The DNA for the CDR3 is TGTGCCAGCAGGCCGGGTCCGGACTATGGCTACACCTTC.

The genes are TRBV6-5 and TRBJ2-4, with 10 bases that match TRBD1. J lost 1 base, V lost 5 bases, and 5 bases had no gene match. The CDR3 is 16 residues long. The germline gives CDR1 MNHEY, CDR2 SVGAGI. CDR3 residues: CASSSRDRGAKNIQYF. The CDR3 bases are TGTGCCAGCAGTAGCCGGGACAGGGGTGCCAAAAACATTCAGTACTTC.

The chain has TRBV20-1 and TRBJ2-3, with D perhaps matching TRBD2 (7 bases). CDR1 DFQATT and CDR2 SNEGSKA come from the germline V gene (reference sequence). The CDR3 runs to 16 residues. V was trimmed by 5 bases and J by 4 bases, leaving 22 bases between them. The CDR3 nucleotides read TGCAGTGCTCCGGACCTTTTAAGGGGGGGCCCAGATACGCAGTATTTT. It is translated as CSAPDLLRGGPDTQYF.

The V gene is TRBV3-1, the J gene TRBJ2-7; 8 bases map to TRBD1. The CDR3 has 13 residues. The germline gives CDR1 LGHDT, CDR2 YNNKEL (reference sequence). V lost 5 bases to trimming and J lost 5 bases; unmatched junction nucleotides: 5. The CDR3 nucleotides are TGTGCCAGCAGCTCGGACAGGGCGAACGAGCAGTACTTC. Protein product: CASSSDRANEQYF.

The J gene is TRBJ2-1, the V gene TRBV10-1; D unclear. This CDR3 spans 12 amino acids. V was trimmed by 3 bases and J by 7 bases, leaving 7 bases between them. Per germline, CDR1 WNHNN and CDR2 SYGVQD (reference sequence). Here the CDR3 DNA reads TGCGCCAGCAGTGAACTTGAAAATGAGCAGTTCTTC. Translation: CASSELENEQFF.

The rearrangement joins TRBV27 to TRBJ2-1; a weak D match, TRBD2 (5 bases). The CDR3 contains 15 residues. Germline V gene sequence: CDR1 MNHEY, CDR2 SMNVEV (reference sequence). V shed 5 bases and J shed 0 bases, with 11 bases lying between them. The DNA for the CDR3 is TGTGCCAGCAGTATAGCGCTCAGCTCCTACAATGAGCAGTTCTTC. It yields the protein CASSIALSSYNEQFF.